This T cell receptor beta chain was sequenced during a study of molecular identifiers for immune sequencing clone quantification. Whole-study context: Naive CD8 cell RNA, from roughly 20,000 or 100,000 cells, was split five ways in replicates, with four sequenced. Whole-study findings and limits: Whereas clones above 20 RNA copies held under 1% of naive-cell molecules, they held over 99% of effector molecules.

There are many counts of this clonotype. Antigen unknown. The authors built bulk TCR libraries by previously described methods with listed TCR primers. TCRdb passed the PCR reads through MiXCR, listing each CDR3 protein once. The sample carries 300,000 to 400,000 distinct CDR3 sequences, 20% to 25% recorded once. Sorted cells numbering roughly 18,000 to 1,100,000, with 10%, 30% or 50% RNA, yielded the naive CD8 libraries. Trimming took 8 bases from V and 1 from J; bases not matched to a gene: 11. The V gene's germline CDR1 is MRHNA and CDR2 SNTAGT. This CDR3 spans 17 amino acids. The clonotype originates from a human donor in good health. Some libraries in this study had Jurkat cell RNA spiked in. Sequencing was performed on naive CD8+ T cells from blood, with Jurkat cell RNA spiked in. This sample's subset: FACS-sorted CD8+CD4-CCR7+CD45RA+ naive T cells. This rearrangement joins TRBV6-4 to TRBJ2-2, with 9 bases identical to TRBD1. This chain's CDR3 is CASSPWTGEGNTGELFF. The CDR3, as DNA: TGTGCCAGCTCGCCTTGGACAGGGGAAGGGAACACCGGGGAGCTGTTTTTT.